This TCR beta chain appears in the sequencing data of a study of cytomegalovirus exposure and HLA in healthy donors. The CDR3 covers 13 residues. V lost 8 bases and J 4 bases, leaving 14 bases between the germline ends. The V gene's germline CDR1 is MNHEY and CDR2 SMNVEV (reference sequence). PCR primers comprised 60 Vbeta and 13 Jbeta primers. Sequenced by immunoSEQ multiplex PCR; TCRdb stores in-frame clones only, minus some. The sample has over 150,000 clones; about three quarters are singletons. This TCR derives from a man between 18 and 35 years old in good health and CMV-seronegative. The sample was PBMCs. The V and J genes are TRBV27 and TRBJ1-2; D perhaps matches TRBD1 (6 bases). This chain's CDR3 is CASATGQFYGYTF. In nucleotides, the CDR3 is TGTGCCAGCGCTACCGGACAGTTCTATGGCTACACCTTC.